This T cell receptor (beta chain) derives from a study of blood T cell repertoires in COVID-19. Donors in Cohort 3 who had recovered were those with two negative PCRs, healthcare professional clearance, or resolution of their symptoms. V gave up 2 bases and J gave up 1 base; unmatched junction bases: 5. The CDR3 spans 16 residues. Germline CDR1 SGHDT, CDR2 YYEEEE. The table came from immunoSEQ multiplex PCR; TCRdb's copy has only in-frame clones and leaves some out. The sample contains some 250,000 clones, around 89% of which appear only once. Specimen: PBMCs or T cells enriched from blood (not recorded which). This receptor was taken from a man aged 35-49 years who had recovered from COVID-19. The chain employs TRBV5-6 and TRBJ2-1; 8 nucleotides align to TRBD1. The DNA of the CDR3 is TGTGCCAGCAGCTTCAACAGGGGGGTGTCCTACAATGAGCAGTTCTTC. As protein: CASSFNRGVSYNEQFF.